This T cell receptor beta chain was recorded in a study of blood T cell repertoires in COVID-19 (dated by TCRdb to 2018 to 2020). With respect to the entire study: Samples covering the acute and convalescent phases of COVID-19 were provided by collaborators in the United States, Italy and Spain. The material from the prospective study consisted of cDNA or gDNA derived from T cells, B-cell-depleted T cells, or PBMCs. Deeply sampled blood TCRbeta repertoires from subjects exposed to, actively infected with, or recovered from COVID-19 were included in the dataset. A freely available public database, intended as a resource for researchers studying the immune response to SARS-CoV-2, is where the repertoires were released. The samples were drawn from two sources: the first 160 participants of the ongoing ImmuneRACE study, and 1,200 or so subjects contributed by 6 global collaborators. A de-identified subject ID, COVID-19 status, age in years and sex were almost always included in the sample metadata. Where HLA class I and class II types were available, the types were taken from metadata supplied by the sample provider, not from assay-based typing. Paper-wide results and their limitations: How much clinical and demographic metadata was included differed by source and by participant, and the metadata was provided uncurated.

Taken from the germline V gene, the CDR1 and CDR2 loops are MGHRA and YSYEKL. The trim is 3 bases for V and 5 bases for J, with a gap of 20 bases between the germline ends. Including cysteine and phenylalanine, the CDR3 has 16 amino acids. Only CDR3 DNA is held: 48 bases, read in frame from base 1. TCRbeta CDR3 regions were amplified from genomic DNA by means of the immunoSEQ Assay, a bias-controlled multiplex PCR. From the authors' description of their analysis: The number of nucleated cells in each sample was estimated from the amplification of reference gene primers within the assay. To quantify the absolute abundance of each unique TCRbeta CDR3 rearrangement, sequence reads were collapsed and filtered. Productive Simpson clonality was computed per sample as the square root of Simpson's diversity index over productive rearrangements. TCRdb carries this immuneACCESS record with in-frame sequences only. Its versions omit some clonotypes, under half of them owing to an unresolved V gene in the studies checked, with the rest unexplained. The V and J calls and clone size were taken over from that table, and D and trimming were inferred from the DNA. The sample table shows 150,000 to 200,000 clones, and about 85% are seen once. The biggest ten clones account for just under 8.5% of the sample.

Each collaborating institution followed its own protocols to collect whole blood in K2EDTA tubes. For TCRbeta analysis, collaborators shipped samples in one of three forms: frozen whole blood, isolated PBMCs, or DNA extracted from either of those sample types. Worth noting for this clone: Its recognized antigen is unknown. No base qualities exist here, and no much larger clone lies one base off it.

This clonotype was sampled from a woman aged 55-69 years with acute or convalescent COVID-19. The sequencing sample was made of peripheral blood. The chain is made from TRBV4-1 and TRBJ2-7; the best D guess is TRBD2, with 6 bases matching. The CDR3 protein sequence reads: CASSQGTLPYGDEQYF. The DNA sequence is given as TGCGCCAGCAGCCAGGGGACTCTCCCCTACGGGGACGAGCAGTACTTC.